What follows describes a single T cell receptor (beta chain). Its matching antigen is unknown. The sample originates from a study of CXCR3-negative and CXCR3-positive naive CD8 T cells. Carrying UMI labels, the TRB cDNA libraries were prepared through 5' RACE. TCRdb derives one entry per CDR3 protein from the 5' RACE reads, leaving out DNA. Seen in this sample are more than 70,000 distinct CDR3 sequences; the ten most common clones hold 0.62%. Findings of the study overall: Naive CXCR3-positive cells had TRB CDR3s more hydrophobic than those of CXCR3-negative naive cells.

The CDR3 loop spans 13 amino acids. CDR1 LGHNA and CDR2 YNFKEQ come from the germline V gene. The sequence derives from a human donor in good health. Some clones in this sample may be carry-over from other donors' samples. The material sequenced was naive CXCR3+ CD8+ T cells from blood. Described subset: CD45RO-CCR7+CD27+CD95- naive CD8+ T cells expressing CXCR3 (TNR3+). V gene TRBV4-2 combines with J gene TRBJ1-1. The CDR3 loop reads CASSQVLNTEAFF.